This T cell receptor (beta chain) was observed in a study of OX40 agonist ivuxolimab in advanced cancers. Study results and limitations: Researchers did not determine the expanded peripheral T cells' antigen specificity.

V lost 3 bases and J lost 5, with 13 bases in between. This CDR3 is 14 amino acids long. CDR1 and CDR2 (germline): LNHDA, SQIVND (reference sequence). This clone was seen a handful of times. Its matching antigen is unknown. Sequenced by immunoSEQ multiplex PCR; TCRdb stores in-frame clones only, minus some. The table has approximately 29,000 clones, roughly 80% seen once. The receptor comes from an adult with an advanced solid tumor such as melanoma, head and neck, liver or kidney cancer. The chain uses TRBV19 and TRBJ1-1; D remains unclear. The material sequenced was CD4+ or CD8+ T cells sorted from blood, taken in a trial of the OX40 agonist ivuxolimab. CDR3 region: CASSIRAGTTEAFF. CDR3 DNA sequence: TGTGCCAGTAGTATCCGTGCAGGCACAACTGAAGCTTTCTTT.